The source of this T cell receptor (beta chain) is a study of blood T cell repertoires in COVID-19. Study-level information: In each case, the material was cDNA or gDNA derived from T cells, B-cell-depleted T cells, or PBMCs.

This CDR3 is built from 19 residues. Trimming removed 4 bases from V and 0 bases from J, with 24 bases in between. Germline values: CDR1 LGHDT, CDR2 YNNKEL (reference sequence). In the source study's methods: For nucleated cells, counts were estimated from reference gene primer amplification. Using immunoSEQ multiplex PCR, the repertoire was profiled, and TCRdb retains in-frame clones only, with some absent. For V, J and clone size, that table is used; D and trimming come from the DNA. The profile shows approximately 280,000 clones, more than 75% of them singletons. The TCR was taken from a woman aged 25-40 years who had recovered from COVID-19. Sequencing input: peripheral blood. V is TRBV3-1 (or the pseudogene TRBV3-2) and J is TRBJ1-1; D ambiguous. CDR3 sequence reads: CASSPAVRSLKYMNTEAFF. The CDR3 DNA reads TGTGCCAGCAGCCCCGCCGTCCGAAGCCTTAAGTATATGAACACTGAAGCTTTCTTT.